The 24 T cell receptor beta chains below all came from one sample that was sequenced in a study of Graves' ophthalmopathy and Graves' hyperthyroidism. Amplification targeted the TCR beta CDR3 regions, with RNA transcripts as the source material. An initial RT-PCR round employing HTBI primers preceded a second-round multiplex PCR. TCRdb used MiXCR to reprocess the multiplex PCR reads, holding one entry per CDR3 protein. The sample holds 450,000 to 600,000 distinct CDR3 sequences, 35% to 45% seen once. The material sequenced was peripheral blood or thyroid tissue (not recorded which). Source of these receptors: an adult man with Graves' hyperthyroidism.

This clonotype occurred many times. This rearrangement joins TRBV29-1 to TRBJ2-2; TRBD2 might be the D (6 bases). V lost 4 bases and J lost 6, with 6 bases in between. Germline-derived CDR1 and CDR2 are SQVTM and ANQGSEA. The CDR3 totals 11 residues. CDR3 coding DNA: TGCAGCGTTGGGGAGGCCGGGGAGCTGTTTTTT. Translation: CSVGEAGELFF.

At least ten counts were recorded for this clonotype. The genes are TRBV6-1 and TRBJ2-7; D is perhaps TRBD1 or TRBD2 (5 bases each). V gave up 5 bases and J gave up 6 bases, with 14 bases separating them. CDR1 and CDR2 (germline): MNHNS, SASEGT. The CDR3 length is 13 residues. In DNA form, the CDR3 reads TGTGCCAGCAGTAGCCTGGGGGATGGCGAGCAGTACTTC. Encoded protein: CASSSLGDGEQYF.

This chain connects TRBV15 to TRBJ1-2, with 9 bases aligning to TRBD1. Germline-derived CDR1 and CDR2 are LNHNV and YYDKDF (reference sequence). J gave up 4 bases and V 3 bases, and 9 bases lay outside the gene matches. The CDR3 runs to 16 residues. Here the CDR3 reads CATSSPGQGLGYGYTF. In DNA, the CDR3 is TGTGCCACCAGCAGCCCCGGACAGGGGCTCGGCTATGGCTACACCTTC. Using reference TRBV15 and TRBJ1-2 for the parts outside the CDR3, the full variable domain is DAMVIQNPRYQVTQFGKPVTLSCSQTLNHNVMYWYQQKSSQAPKLLFHYYDKDFNNEADTPDNFQSRRPNTSFCFLDIRSPGLGDTAMYLCATSSPGQGLGYGYTFGSGTRLTVV.

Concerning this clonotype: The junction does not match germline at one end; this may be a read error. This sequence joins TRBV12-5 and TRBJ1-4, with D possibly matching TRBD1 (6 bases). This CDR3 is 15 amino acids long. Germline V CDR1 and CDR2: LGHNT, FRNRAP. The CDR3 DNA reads TGTGCTAGTGGTTTGGGGACAGAGCGGAATGAAGAACTGTTTTTT. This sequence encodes CASGLGTERNEELFF.

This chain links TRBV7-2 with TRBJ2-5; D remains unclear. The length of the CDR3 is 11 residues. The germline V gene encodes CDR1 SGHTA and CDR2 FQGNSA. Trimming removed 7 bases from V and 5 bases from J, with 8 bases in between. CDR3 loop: CASKAEETQYF. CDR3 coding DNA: TGTGCCAGCAAGGCAGAGGAGACCCAGTACTTC.

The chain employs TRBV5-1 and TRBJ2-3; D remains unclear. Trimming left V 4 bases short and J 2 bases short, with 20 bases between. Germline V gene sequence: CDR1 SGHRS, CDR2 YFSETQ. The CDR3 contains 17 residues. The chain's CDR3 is CASSRAMLGVSTDTQYF. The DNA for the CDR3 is TGCGCCAGCAGCCGGGCTATGTTAGGCGTTTCCACAGATACGCAGTATTTT.

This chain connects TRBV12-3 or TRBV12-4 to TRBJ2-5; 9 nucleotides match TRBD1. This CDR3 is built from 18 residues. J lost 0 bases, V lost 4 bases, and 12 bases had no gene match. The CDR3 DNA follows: TGTGCCAGCAGTTCCGGGACAGGGAGAACCTTGTACCAAGAGACCCAGTACTTC. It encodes CASSSGTGRTLYQETQYF.

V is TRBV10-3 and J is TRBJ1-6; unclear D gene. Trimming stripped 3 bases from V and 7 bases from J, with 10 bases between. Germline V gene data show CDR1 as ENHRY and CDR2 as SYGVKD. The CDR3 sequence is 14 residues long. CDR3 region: CAISDGSANSPLHF. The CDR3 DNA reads TGTGCCATCAGTGACGGTAGTGCGAATTCACCCCTCCACTTT.

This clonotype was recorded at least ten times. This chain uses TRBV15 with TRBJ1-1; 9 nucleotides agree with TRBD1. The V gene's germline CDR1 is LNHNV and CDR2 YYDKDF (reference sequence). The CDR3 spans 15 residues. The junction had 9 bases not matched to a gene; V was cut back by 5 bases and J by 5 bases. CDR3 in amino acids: CATSPMTGGTTEAFF. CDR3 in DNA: TGTGCCACCAGCCCAATGACAGGGGGAACGACTGAAGCTTTCTTT.

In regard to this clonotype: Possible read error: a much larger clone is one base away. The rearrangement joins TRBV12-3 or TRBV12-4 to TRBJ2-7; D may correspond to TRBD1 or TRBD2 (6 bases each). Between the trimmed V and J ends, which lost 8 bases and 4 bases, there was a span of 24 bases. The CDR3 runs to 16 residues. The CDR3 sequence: CASGARGGDQRYEQYF. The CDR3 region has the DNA TGTGCCAGCGGCGCCAGGGGCGGGGATCAACGGTACGAGCAGTACTTC.

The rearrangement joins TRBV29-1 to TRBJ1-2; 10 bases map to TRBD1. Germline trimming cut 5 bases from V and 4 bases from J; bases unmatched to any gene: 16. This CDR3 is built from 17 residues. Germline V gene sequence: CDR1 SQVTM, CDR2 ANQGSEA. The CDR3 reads CSVRPEGGQGSGYGYTF. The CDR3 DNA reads TGCAGCGTTCGACCCGAAGGGGGACAGGGGTCGGGCTATGGCTACACCTTC. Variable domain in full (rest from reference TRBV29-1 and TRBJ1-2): SAVISQKPSRDICQRGTSLTIQCQVDSQVTMMFWYRQQPGQSLTLIATANQGSEATYESGFVIDKFPISRPNLTFSTLTVSNMSPEDSSIYLCSVRPEGGQGSGYGYTFGSGTRLTVV.

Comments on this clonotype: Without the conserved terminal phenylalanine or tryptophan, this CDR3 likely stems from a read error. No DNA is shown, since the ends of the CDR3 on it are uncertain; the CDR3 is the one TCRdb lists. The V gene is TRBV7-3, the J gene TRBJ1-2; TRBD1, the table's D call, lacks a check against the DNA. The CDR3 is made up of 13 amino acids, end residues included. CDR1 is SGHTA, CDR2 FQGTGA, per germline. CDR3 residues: CASSPGTKYGCTL.

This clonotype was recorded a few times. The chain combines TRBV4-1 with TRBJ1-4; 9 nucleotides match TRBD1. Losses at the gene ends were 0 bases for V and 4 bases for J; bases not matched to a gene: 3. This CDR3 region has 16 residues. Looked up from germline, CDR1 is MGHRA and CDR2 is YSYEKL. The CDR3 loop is CASSQDGTGINEKLFF. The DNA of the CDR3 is TGCGCCAGCAGCCAAGATGGGACAGGGATTAATGAAAAACTGTTTTTT.

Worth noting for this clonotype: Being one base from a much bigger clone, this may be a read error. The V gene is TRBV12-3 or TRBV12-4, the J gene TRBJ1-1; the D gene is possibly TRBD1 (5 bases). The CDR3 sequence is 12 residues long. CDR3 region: CASSHRNTEASF. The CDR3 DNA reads TGTGCCAGCAGCCACAGGAACACTGAAGCTTCCTTT.

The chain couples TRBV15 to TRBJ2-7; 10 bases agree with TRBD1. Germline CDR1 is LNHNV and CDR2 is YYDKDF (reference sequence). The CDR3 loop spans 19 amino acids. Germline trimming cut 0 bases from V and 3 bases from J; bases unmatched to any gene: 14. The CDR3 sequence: CATSRDSGTGTGELYEQYF. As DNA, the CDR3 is TGTGCCACCAGCAGAGATTCGGGAACCGGGACAGGGGAACTCTACGAGCAGTACTTC. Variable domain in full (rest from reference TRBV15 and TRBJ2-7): DAMVIQNPRYQVTQFGKPVTLSCSQTLNHNVMYWYQQKSSQAPKLLFHYYDKDFNNEADTPDNFQSRRPNTSFCFLDIRSPGLGDTAMYLCATSRDSGTGTGELYEQYFGPGTRLTVT.

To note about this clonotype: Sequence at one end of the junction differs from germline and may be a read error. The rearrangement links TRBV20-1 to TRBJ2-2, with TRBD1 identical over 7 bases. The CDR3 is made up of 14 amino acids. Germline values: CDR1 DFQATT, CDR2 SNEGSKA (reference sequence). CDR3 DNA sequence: TGCAGTGCCCGACAGGGAGCTAACACCGGGGAGCTGTCTTGG. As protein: CSARQGANTGELSW.

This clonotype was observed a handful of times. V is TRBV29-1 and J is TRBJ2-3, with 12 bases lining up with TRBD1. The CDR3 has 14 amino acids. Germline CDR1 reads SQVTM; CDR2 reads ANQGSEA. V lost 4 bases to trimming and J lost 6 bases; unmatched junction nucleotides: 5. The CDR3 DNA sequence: TGCAGCGTTGTGTCTGGGACAGGGGGCGATACGCAGTATTTT. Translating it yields CSVVSGTGGDTQYF.

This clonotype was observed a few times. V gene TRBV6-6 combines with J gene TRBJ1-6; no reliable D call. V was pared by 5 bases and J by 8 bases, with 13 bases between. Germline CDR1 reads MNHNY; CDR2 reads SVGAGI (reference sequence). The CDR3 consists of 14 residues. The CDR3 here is CASSAGYRDSPLHF. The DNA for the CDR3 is TGTGCCAGCAGTGCGGGATACCGGGATTCACCCCTCCACTTT.

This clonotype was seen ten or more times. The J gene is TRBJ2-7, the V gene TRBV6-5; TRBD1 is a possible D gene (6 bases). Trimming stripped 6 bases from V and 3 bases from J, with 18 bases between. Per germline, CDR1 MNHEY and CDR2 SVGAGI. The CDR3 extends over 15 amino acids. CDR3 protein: CASRPELTGYYEQYF. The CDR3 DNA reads TGTGCCAGCAGGCCTGAATTAACAGGGTACTACGAGCAGTACTTC.

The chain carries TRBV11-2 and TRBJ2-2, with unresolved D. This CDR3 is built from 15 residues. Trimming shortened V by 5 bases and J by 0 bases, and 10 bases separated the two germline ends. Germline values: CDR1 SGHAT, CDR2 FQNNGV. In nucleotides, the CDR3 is TGTGCCAGCAGCCTGACACCCGCGAACACCGGGGAGCTGTTTTTT. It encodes CASSLTPANTGELFF.

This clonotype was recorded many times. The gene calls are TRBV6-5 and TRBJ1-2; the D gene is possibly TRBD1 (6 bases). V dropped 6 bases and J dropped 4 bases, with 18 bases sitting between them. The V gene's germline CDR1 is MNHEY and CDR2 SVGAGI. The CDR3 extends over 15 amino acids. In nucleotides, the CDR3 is TGTGCCAGCAGAATCGGACGGGAGGACAGCTATGGCTACACCTTC. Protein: CASRIGREDSYGYTF.

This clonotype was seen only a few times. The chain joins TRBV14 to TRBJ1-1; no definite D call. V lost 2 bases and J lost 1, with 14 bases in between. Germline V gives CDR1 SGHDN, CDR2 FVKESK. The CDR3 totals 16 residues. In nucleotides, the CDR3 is TGTGCCAGCAGCCAAAACGGACGGGAGAGGAACACTGAAGCTTTCTTT. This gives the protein CASSQNGRERNTEAFF.

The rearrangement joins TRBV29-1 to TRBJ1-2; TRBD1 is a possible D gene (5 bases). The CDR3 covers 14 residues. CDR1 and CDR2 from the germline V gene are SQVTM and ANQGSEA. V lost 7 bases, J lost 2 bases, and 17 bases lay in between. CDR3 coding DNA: TGCAGCGGGACAATGACAGAGAGAAACTATGGCTACACCTTC. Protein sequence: CSGTMTERNYGYTF.

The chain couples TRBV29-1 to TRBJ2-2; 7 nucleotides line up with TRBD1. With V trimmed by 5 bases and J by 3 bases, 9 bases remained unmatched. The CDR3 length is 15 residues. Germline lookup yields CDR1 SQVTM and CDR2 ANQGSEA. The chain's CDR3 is CSVCLETGYTGELFF. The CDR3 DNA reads TGCAGCGTTTGTTTAGAGACAGGGTACACCGGGGAGCTGTTTTTT.